The 4 T cell receptor beta chains in this list originate from one sample, sequenced in a study of T cell responses to AZD1222 COVID-19 vaccine (dated by TCRdb to about 2021). The time point label here, explained by the study, means: baseline before first vaccination. The library was made by the immunoSEQ multiplex PCR assay. TCRdb took this table from immuneACCESS and kept in-frame rearrangements with V and J called. Such tables lack part of the clones; where checked against another copy, unresolved V genes explain under half of the gap, and the rest is unexplained. The sample table records around 200,000 clones; just over 90% of these occur just once. Clones ranked in the top ten supply about 4% of the sample. This sample comprised peripheral blood, obtained on day 0 of AZD1222 vaccination. Receptors were obtained from an adult in good health.

CDR3 DNA sequence: TGTGCCAGCAGCTCGGGCCGGCCGAACACTGAAGCTTTCTTT. This encodes CASSSGRPNTEAFF. The gene calls are TRBV5-4 and TRBJ1-1; D is unclear. Germline loops: CDR1 SGHNT, CDR2 YYREEE (reference sequence). CDR3 length equals 14 residues. V was clipped by 3 bases and J by 1 base, with 10 bases between them.

The chain couples TRBV7-6 to TRBJ1-4; TRBD1 aligns across 7 bases. The CDR3 consists of 14 residues. Germline CDR1 reads SGHVS; CDR2 reads FNYEAQ. The ends lost 5 bases at V and 8 bases at J; junction bases unmatched: 8. The CDR3 coding sequence is TGTGCCAGCAGCGTCCGACAGGGTGGGGAAAAACTGTTTTTT. It encodes CASSVRQGGEKLFF.

This sequence joins TRBV4-1 and TRBJ2-3; 7 bases match TRBD2. Germline-derived CDR1 and CDR2 are MGHRA and YSYEKL. The CDR3 spans 16 residues. V lost 3 bases to trimming and J lost 2 bases; unmatched junction nucleotides: 8. The CDR3 protein is CASSHQLAQYTDTQYF. The CDR3 DNA reads as TGCGCCAGCAGCCACCAACTAGCGCAGTACACAGATACGCAGTATTTT.

This chain uses TRBV10-2 with TRBJ1-1; D not certain. Deletions cut 6 bases from V and 2 bases from J, with 16 bases between. The length of the CDR3 is 15 residues. CDR1 and CDR2 from the germline V gene are WSHSY and SAAADI. CDR3 bases: TGCGCCAGCAGCCAACAGCTCGGCCGCAACACTGAAGCTTTCTTT. It yields the protein CASSQQLGRNTEAFF.